A selection of T cell receptor beta chains follows, all from one sample in a study of T cell responses to AZD1222 COVID-19 vaccine. Method: immunoSEQ multiplex PCR; TCRdb's copy keeps in-frame clones and lacks some. This sample yields over 85,000 clones, of which 88% are seen a single time; roughly 1.5% belongs to the top ten. The sample consisted of peripheral blood, taken on day 0 of AZD1222 vaccination. Receptors were obtained from an adult in good health. CDR3s include the opening cysteine and the closing phenylalanine or tryptophan. D genes are given only for firm matches. Clone size appears in some rows only: once, few, many, or a class for an expanded clone.

size | D | J | V | DNA | CDR3
. | . | TRBJ2-7 | TRBV7-9 | TGTGCCAGCACCAGCACATACGAGCAGTACTTC | CASTSTYEQYF
. | TRBD1 | TRBJ1-5 | TRBV15 | TGTGCCACCAGCAGAACCTCGGGACAGGGGGATCAGCCCCAGCATTTT | CATSRTSGQGDQPQHF
. | . | TRBJ1-1 | TRBV6-1 | TGTGCCAGCAGAGAAGACCTAGCCATGAACACTGAAGCTTTCTTT | CASREDLAMNTEAFF
. | TRBD2 | TRBJ2-2 | TRBV5-4 | TGTGCCAGCAGCATAGGACTAGCGGGAGCCAACACCGGGGAGCTGTTTTTT | CASSIGLAGANTGELFF
. | . | TRBJ2-7 | TRBV11-2 | TGTGCCAGCAGCGTCCCCATGGGGGGAGGCCCATTCTACGAGCAGTACTTC | CASSVPMGGGPFYEQYF
. | . | TRBJ2-7 | TRBV5-8 | TGTGCCAGCAGCTTAGAACCCATAAGTTCCTACGAGCAGTACTTC | CASSLEPISSYEQYF
. | TRBD2 | TRBJ2-7 | TRBV5-4 | TGTGCCAGCAGCAAAACTAGCGGGGGGGCTCTCTGGGAGCAGTACTTC | CASSKTSGGALWEQYF
. | . | TRBJ2-3 | TRBV2 | TGTGCCACCTCCGGGGACCTCACAGATACGCAGTATTTT | CATSGDLTDTQYF
. | TRBD1 | TRBJ1-2 | TRBV6-1 | TGTGCCAGCAGTGAAACCCCGACAGGGGCCTATGGCTACACCTTC | CASSETPTGAYGYTF
. | . | TRBJ1-2 | TRBV5-1 | TGCGCCAGCAGCTTGGAAGGGTCCCAGGGGAGAGGCTACACCTTC | CASSLEGSQGRGYTF
. | TRBD1 | TRBJ1-5 | TRBV5-1 | TGCGCCAGCAGCTCTGGGACAGAAAATCAGCCCCAGCATTTT | CASSSGTENQPQHF
. | . | TRBJ1-2 | TRBV15 | TGTGCCACCAGCAGAGGTTTAGGGTTAAACTATGGCTACACCTTC | CATSRGLGLNYGYTF
once | . | TRBJ1-4 | TRBV9 | TGTGCCAGCAGCGTAAGTTGGGTTAATGAAAAACTGTTTTTT | CASSVSWVNEKLFF
. | . | TRBJ2-1 | TRBV2 | TGTGCCAACAGCCCGGAAGGGGCGGCTGAGCAGTTCTTC | CANSPEGAAEQFF
. | . | TRBJ1-4 | TRBV11-2 | TGTGCCAGCAGCTCGCTCCACCGAAATAAAGAAAAACTGTTTTTT | CASSSLHRNKEKLFF
. | . | TRBJ1-4 | TRBV9 | TGTGCCAGCAGCGTAGGGTTCGGGGTGGGGGAAAAACTGTTTTTT | CASSVGFGVGEKLFF
. | . | TRBJ1-2 | TRBV27 | TGTGCCAGCACGGACAGATCTAACTATGGCTACACCTTC | CASTDRSNYGYTF
. | . | TRBJ2-7 | TRBV15 | TGTGCCACCAGCAGAGACAGGGGAGGCTACGAGCAGTACTTC | CATSRDRGGYEQYF
. | TRBD1 | TRBJ1-2 | TRBV5-5 | TGTGCCACCCAGGGGGGAACGAACTATGGCTACACCTTC | CATQGGTNYGYTF
few | TRBD1 | TRBJ2-3 | TRBV6-5 | TGTGCCAGCAGTTACCGGGGACAGGGCGTATATACGCAGTATTTT | CASSYRGQGVYTQYF
few | TRBD1 | TRBJ2-7 | TRBV5-4 | TGTGCCAGCAGCTCTCAACCAGACAGGGCATCCTACGAGCAGTACTTC | CASSSQPDRASYEQYF
once | . | TRBJ1-3 | TRBV19 | TGTGCCAGTAGTCCCAGGCCGGGAATTTCCTCTGGAAACACCATATATTTT | CASSPRPGISSGNTIYF
. | . | TRBJ1-1 | TRBV6-6 | TGTGCCAGCAGAATTGGGCAGGTAGGGACTGAAGCTTTCTTT | CASRIGQVGTEAFF
. | TRBD1 | TRBJ1-3 | TRBV6-5 | TGTGCCACCCACAACAGGGGGCTCTCTGGAAACACCATATATTTT | CATHNRGLSGNTIYF
. | . | TRBJ1-4 | TRBV3-1/TRBV3-2 | TGTGCCAGCAGCCCCTTGGGGGGAAGCACGGAAAAACTGTTTTTT | CASSPLGGSTEKLFF
. | TRBD1 | TRBJ2-1 | TRBV7-7 | TGTGCCAGCAGCTTATCTGGACAGGCGGCTGGGAATGAGCAGTTCTTC | CASSLSGQAAGNEQFF
. | TRBD1 | TRBJ1-1 | TRBV19 | TGTGCCAGTAGTCGGGGGCCGGGACAGGGGGCCGGCGGCACTGAAGCTTTCTTT | CASSRGPGQGAGGTEAFF
. | . | TRBJ1-2 | TRBV5-1 | TGCGCCAGCAGCTTGGGGCGGACTGGAGGCTACACCTTC | CASSLGRTGGYTF
. | TRBD2 | TRBJ2-1 | TRBV2 | TGTGCCAGCAAGACTAGCGGGTCAGGGGAGCAGTTCTTC | CASKTSGSGEQFF
. | . | TRBJ2-1 | TRBV27 | TGTGCCAGCAGTTTATCGGGGAGAGGCAATGAGCAGTTCTTC | CASSLSGRGNEQFF
. | TRBD1 | TRBJ1-3 | TRBV27 | TGTGCCAGCAGTCCGAAACCATGGACAGGGACGGAATCTAGGGGAAACACCATATATTTT | CASSPKPWTGTESRGNTIYF
. | TRBD2 | TRBJ2-5 | TRBV5-1 | TGCGCCAGCAGCCCGGCTGCGGGAGGAGAGACCCAGTACTTC | CASSPAAGGETQYF
once | TRBD2 | TRBJ2-7 | TRBV7-2 | TGTGCCAGCAGTCGCACTAGCGGGAGAGGCGAGCAGTACTTC | CASSRTSGRGEQYF
. | . | TRBJ1-2 | TRBV18 | TGTGCCAGCTCACCGGGACTGAACTATGGCTACACCTTC | CASSPGLNYGYTF
few | . | TRBJ1-1 | TRBV18 | TGTGCCAGCTCACAACAGGGGAACACTGAAGCTTTCTTT | CASSQQGNTEAFF
. | TRBD2 | TRBJ2-7 | TRBV14 | TGTGCCAGCAGCCTGGAGGGACTAGCGGGAGTTTACGAGCAGTACTTC | CASSLEGLAGVYEQYF